The rows below give T cell receptor beta chains drawn from one sample of a study of blood T cell repertoires in COVID-19. TCRdb's copy holds only in-frame clones and misses some; the assay was immunoSEQ multiplex PCR. The sample records roughly 410,000 clones, 87% being singletons. The sequencing input was peripheral blood. These receptors came from a woman aged 55 to 70 with COVID-19, enrolled during active disease. CDR3s include the opening cysteine and the closing phenylalanine or tryptophan. A D gene is named only where the DNA matches it firmly. The size entry is marked missing in some rows and otherwise reads once, few, many or a size class.

.	TRBD1	TRBV6-5	TRBJ1-1	CASSSSNRGTEAFF	TGTGCCAGCAGCTCCTCAAACAGGGGGACTGAAGCTTTCTTT
.	.	TRBV27	TRBJ2-7	CASSLWNPVAGEQYF	TGTGCCAGCAGTCTATGGAATCCCGTCGCGGGCGAGCAGTACTTC
few	.	TRBV5-1	TRBJ2-4	CASSFRGGMSQNIQYF	TGCGCCAGCAGCTTTCGTGGGGGGATGTCCCAAAACATTCAGTACTTC
.	.	TRBV7-9	TRBJ1-1	CASSIWASKAFF	TGTGCCAGCAGCATTTGGGCCAGTAAAGCTTTCTTT
.	.	TRBV9	TRBJ2-7	CASSAVPRSYEQYF	TGTGCCAGCAGCGCCGTCCCCCGGTCCTACGAGCAGTACTTC
.	.	TRBV10-3	TRBJ2-7	CAISARGYEQYF	TGTGCCATCAGTGCCAGGGGCTACGAGCAGTACTTC
.	.	TRBV28	TRBJ1-1	CASSSTGNTEAFF	TGTGCCAGCAGTTCCACAGGGAACACTGAAGCTTTCTTT
.	TRBD1	TRBV6-6	TRBJ1-1	CASRIPGQGNTEAFF	TGTGCCAGCAGGATACCGGGACAGGGGAACACTGAAGCTTTCTTT
.	.	TRBV30	TRBJ1-6	CAWKEAYNSPLHF	TGTGCCTGGAAAGAGGCCTATAATTCACCCCTCCACTTT
.	TRBD1	TRBV3-1/TRBV3-2	TRBJ1-5	CASSRGTGGFNQPQHF	TGTGCCAGCAGCCGAGGGACAGGCGGGTTTAATCAGCCCCAGCATTTT
few	TRBD1	TRBV28	TRBJ1-1	CASSLGDRVEAFF	TGTGCCAGCAGTTTGGGTGACAGGGTTGAAGCTTTCTTT
.	.	TRBV7-3	TRBJ1-1	CASSLSGTLNTEAFF	TGTGCCAGCAGCTTATCGGGGACACTGAACACTGAAGCTTTCTTT
.	TRBD1	TRBV30	TRBJ1-3	CAHRQGTSGNTIYF	TGTGCCCACCGACAGGGGACCTCTGGAAACACCATATATTTT
.	.	TRBV7-2	TRBJ1-6	CASSPPSSRISPLHF	TGTGCCAGCAGCCCCCCGTCGTCGAGGATTTCACCCCTCCACTTT
.	.	TRBV3-1/TRBV3-2	TRBJ2-1	CASSQDPGKPYNEQFF	TGTGCCAGCAGCCAAGATCCGGGGAAACCCTACAATGAGCAATTCTTC
.	.	TRBV24-1	TRBJ1-2	CATSGNTKSDGYTF	TGTGCCACCTCGGGAAATACTAAATCCGATGGCTACACCTTC
.	.	TRBV5-1	TRBJ1-6	CASSSWTQRNSPLHF	TGCGCCAGCAGCTCCTGGACACAACGGAATTCACCCCTCCACTTT
.	.	TRBV2	TRBJ1-1	CASTRRGNTEAFF	TGTGCCAGCACCCGACGGGGGAACACTGAAGCTTTCTTT
.	TRBD2	TRBV7-8	TRBJ2-7	CASSLGGLARGSEQYF	TGTGCCAGCAGCTTAGGTGGACTAGCGCGGGGATCCGAGCAGTACTTC
.	.	TRBV2	TRBJ2-2	CASSDDRWNTGELFF	TGTGCCAGCAGTGACGACAGGTGGAACACCGGGGAGCTGTTTTTT
.	TRBD1	TRBV18	TRBJ1-4	CASSPIPGQNEKLFF	TGTGCCAGCTCCCCTATACCGGGACAGAATGAAAAACTGTTTTTT
.	.	TRBV5-8	TRBJ2-2	CASSLATVGAPGELFF	TGTGCCAGCAGCTTGGCAACAGTGGGGGCTCCCGGGGAGCTGTTTTTT
.	TRBD1	TRBV19	TRBJ1-6	CATSAGTGINSPLHF	TGTGCCACTTCAGCCGGGACAGGGATCAATTCACCCCTCCACTTT
.	.	TRBV28	TRBJ1-1	CASSLAGKNTEAFF	TGTGCCAGCAGCCTAGCGGGGAAGAACACTGAAGCTTTCTTT
.	TRBD1	TRBV13	TRBJ2-7	CASSNRDSSYEQYF	TGTGCCAGCAGCAACCGGGACAGCAGCTACGAGCAGTACTTC
.	.	TRBV5-4	TRBJ1-4	CASSSRGQGGEKLFF	TGTGCCAGCAGCTCGAGGGGCCAGGGAGGCGAAAAACTGTTTTTT
.	TRBD2	TRBV11-2	TRBJ2-3	CASSTRLAGVTDTQYF	TGTGCCAGCAGCACCCGACTAGCGGGGGTCACAGATACGCAGTATTTT